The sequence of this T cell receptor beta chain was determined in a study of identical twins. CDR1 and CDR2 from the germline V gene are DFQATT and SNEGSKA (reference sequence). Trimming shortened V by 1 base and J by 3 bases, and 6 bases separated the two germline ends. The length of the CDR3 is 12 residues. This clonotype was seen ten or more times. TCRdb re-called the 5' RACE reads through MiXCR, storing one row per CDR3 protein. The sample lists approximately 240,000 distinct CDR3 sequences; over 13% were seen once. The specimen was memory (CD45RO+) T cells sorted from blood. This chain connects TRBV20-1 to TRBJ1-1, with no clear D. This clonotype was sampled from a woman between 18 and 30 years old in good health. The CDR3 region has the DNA TGCAGTGCTAGAGCTCTGTACACTGAAGCTTTCTTT. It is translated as CSARALYTEAFF.